This TCR beta chain was obtained from a study of blood T cells in healthy people across ages. Study findings and constraints: CMV status of donors was not determined, possibly confounding expanded clonotype changes. The diversity estimates, figures obtained from one million T cells, were considered underestimates.

About this clonotype: Antigen: not known.

Next came a second PCR, run for roughly 6 to 11 cycles, which used a sample-barcoded 5' primer along with a J-beta primer mix. The template-switch adaptor was a 5' adaptor with 12 random nucleotides. It tagged each cDNA molecule. Each sample provided no less than 3 million CDR3-containing paired-end reads. TCRdb analysed the 5' RACE reads with MiXCR anew, one entry per CDR3 protein. Of hundreds of thousands of distinct CDR3 sequences in the sample, more than 40% were seen once. V gave up 5 bases and J gave up 2 bases; unmatched junction bases: 20. The germline V gene encodes CDR1 MNHNS and CDR2 SASEGT. The CDR3 extends over 20 amino acids.

The rearrangement links TRBV6-1 to TRBJ2-3, with 9 nucleotides matching TRBD2. The receptor's source is a woman aged 55-69 years in good health. Material: blood. CDR3 nucleotides: TGTGCCAGCAGTCCTCTCGGGCGGGAGGGCGGAGTTGGATACACAGATACGCAGTATTTT. It translates to CASSPLGREGGVGYTDTQYF.